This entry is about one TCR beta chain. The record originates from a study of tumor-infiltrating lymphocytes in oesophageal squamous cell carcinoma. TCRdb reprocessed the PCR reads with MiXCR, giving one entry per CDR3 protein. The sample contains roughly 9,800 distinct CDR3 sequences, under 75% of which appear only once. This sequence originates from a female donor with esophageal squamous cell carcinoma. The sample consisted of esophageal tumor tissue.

The CDR3 is CASSFQGYGYTF. CDR3 DNA sequence: TGTGCCAGCAGTTTCCAGGGCTATGGCTACACCTTC. The gene calls are TRBV28 and TRBJ1-2; tentative D call: TRBD1 (5 bases). The CDR3 totals 12 residues. Germline assignment: CDR1 MDHEN and CDR2 SYDVKM. The germline V and J ends were trimmed by 3 bases and 4 bases, with 6 bases remaining between them.